A selection of T cell receptor beta chains follows, all from one sample in a study of ipilimumab plus nivolumab after autologous stem cell transplantation. Sequencing used immunoSEQ multiplex PCR; TCRdb keeps in-frame clones, though not all of them. The sample lists 10,000 to 15,000 clones, less than 80% occurring once. Specimen: PBMCs, collected in a trial of ipilimumab plus nivolumab as post-transplant consolidation. The origin of the receptors is a male donor with diffuse large B-cell lymphoma. The CDR3 runs from the conserved cysteine through the conserved F or W. A D gene is named only where the DNA matches it firmly. Rows may omit the clone size; those that give it use once, few, many or a size class.

CDR3 DNA	CDR3 protein	clone size	J gene	D gene	CDR3 length	V gene
TGCAGCGTTGACACAGGGTACACCGGGGAGCTGTTTTTT	CSVDTGYTGELFF	.	TRBJ2-2	.	13	TRBV29-1
TGTGCCAGCAGCTTTGTGCAGGGCGAAGGATGGACCCAGTACTTC	CASSFVQGEGWTQYF	.	TRBJ2-5	.	15	TRBV11-2
TGCAGCGTTCCTAGACTAGCGGGGGCAGATACGCAGTATTTT	CSVPRLAGADTQYF	once	TRBJ2-3	TRBD2	14	TRBV29-1
TGCAGCGCCGGGACAGGGATGAACACTGAAGCTTTCTTT	CSAGTGMNTEAFF	.	TRBJ1-1	TRBD1	13	TRBV29-1
TGTGCCAGCAGCCCTCATTTGTCCCCTCAGCGGGGGTTTAGCACCGGGGAGCTGTTTTTT	CASSPHLSPQRGFSTGELFF	.	TRBJ2-2	TRBD2	20	TRBV9
TGCGCCAGCACACCACGCGGGGGGTTGTCCTACGAGCAGTACTTC	CASTPRGGLSYEQYF	.	TRBJ2-7	TRBD2	15	TRBV5-1
TGCGCCAGCAGCGAGGGACAGGGAACCACCATATATTTT	CASSEGQGTTIYF	.	TRBJ1-3	TRBD1	13	TRBV5-1
TGTGCCAGCAGCCCCCATACTAGCGCCATCACAGATACGCAGTATTTT	CASSPHTSAITDTQYF	.	TRBJ2-3	TRBD2	16	TRBV9
TGTGCCAGCAGCCCGCAGAGAGGACCCGTGGGGTACTTC	CASSPQRGPVGYF	.	TRBJ2-7	.	13	TRBV5-6
TGTGCCAGCAGTTTCTGGGGGGAAGAGACCCAGTACTTC	CASSFWGEETQYF	.	TRBJ2-5	.	13	TRBV27
TGTGCCAGCAGTGACGGGACTAGCACAGATACGCAGTATTTT	CASSDGTSTDTQYF	.	TRBJ2-3	.	14	TRBV6-4
TGTGCCAGCGGGGACAGAACCTACGAGCAGTACTTC	CASGDRTYEQYF	.	TRBJ2-7	TRBD1	12	TRBV6-1
TGTGCCAGTAGTAATAGGTGGGGTGGCAATCAGCCCCAGCATTTT	CASSNRWGGNQPQHF	.	TRBJ1-5	.	15	TRBV19
TGTGCCAGCAGCCCGGGGGCGGAGAGGACAGATACGCAGTATTTT	CASSPGAERTDTQYF	medium-sized	TRBJ2-3	.	15	TRBV7-3
TGCGCCAGCAGCTCCCGAGGGACATCTGGAAACACCATATATTTT	CASSSRGTSGNTIYF	.	TRBJ1-3	.	15	TRBV5-1
TGCGCCAGCAGTGTGACCACAGGTATCTACGCCTACGAGCAGTACTTC	CASSVTTGIYAYEQYF	.	TRBJ2-7	.	16	TRBV5-1
TGTGCCAGCAGCTCGATACGGGTAAGGCGGGCGTACAATGAGCAGTTCTTC	CASSSIRVRRAYNEQFF	.	TRBJ2-1	.	17	TRBV5-4
TGTGCCTGGTCTCAGGGTGGAGAGACCCAGTACTTC	CAWSQGGETQYF	.	TRBJ2-5	.	12	TRBV30
TGCGCCAGCAGCCAACAATCAGGGGGGAGGGAGACCCAGTACTTC	CASSQQSGGRETQYF	.	TRBJ2-5	.	15	TRBV5-1
TGTGCCAGCAGCTTAGGGACTAGTTATGGGAATGAGCAGTTCTTC	CASSLGTSYGNEQFF	once	TRBJ2-1	TRBD2	15	TRBV7-9
TGCGCCAGCAGCTCCGGAGTGAGCCCTGAACGGGGGGAGCTGTTTTTT	CASSSGVSPERGELFF	.	TRBJ2-2	.	16	TRBV5-1
TGTGCCAGCAGTTACCGGCGGGGGGGCAGTTATGAGCAGTTCTTC	CASSYRRGGSYEQFF	.	TRBJ2-1	TRBD2	15	TRBV6-5
TGCGCCAGCAGTGACAGGGGGAGGGAGCAGTACTTC	CASSDRGREQYF	.	TRBJ2-7	.	12	TRBV10-1
TGTGCCGGAGGAGCAGGGAGCGAGCAGTACTTC	CAGGAGSEQYF	.	TRBJ2-7	.	11	TRBV18
TGTGCCTGGAGTGTACTGAGCTCTGGAAACACCATATATTTT	CAWSVLSSGNTIYF	.	TRBJ1-3	.	14	TRBV30
TGCGCCAGCAGAAAGGACCCAGGGACGGCTTTCTTT	CASRKDPGTAFF	.	TRBJ1-1	.	12	TRBV4-3
TGCGCCAGCAGCTTTGCTGCGGGGGGGCCAACAGATACGCAGTATTTT	CASSFAAGGPTDTQYF	.	TRBJ2-3	TRBD2	16	TRBV5-1
TGTGCCAGCAGTTCCCCAGACAGGTGGAGCAATCAGCCCCAGCATTTT	CASSSPDRWSNQPQHF	.	TRBJ1-5	.	16	TRBV28
TGTGCCAGCAGTGATCTGGGACAGGTTTCCTACGAGCAGTACTTC	CASSDLGQVSYEQYF	.	TRBJ2-7	TRBD1	15	TRBV6-1
TGTGCCAGCTCACCCGCAGGGCTAACTGGAAACACCATATATTTT	CASSPAGLTGNTIYF	.	TRBJ1-3	.	15	TRBV18
TGCGCCAGCAGCCCGACGGGGGGCCAAGAGACCCAGTACTTC	CASSPTGGQETQYF	.	TRBJ2-5	TRBD2	14	TRBV4-1
TGTGCCAGCAGCCTTGGACTAGCCCGTAGCTCTGGGGCCAACGTCCTGACTTTC	CASSLGLARSSGANVLTF	.	TRBJ2-6	TRBD2	18	TRBV7-3
TGTGCCAGCAGCGCGGGACAGGGACTTCGGAATGAGCAGTTCTTC	CASSAGQGLRNEQFF	.	TRBJ2-1	TRBD1	15	TRBV9
TGTGCCAGCAGCCACGGACTAGCGTGGGAGCAGTACTTC	CASSHGLAWEQYF	.	TRBJ2-7	TRBD2	13	TRBV25-1
TGTGCCAGCTCGATGGACGAGGGCTATGGCTACACCTTC	CASSMDEGYGYTF	few	TRBJ1-2	.	13	TRBV18
TGTGCCAGCAGCGTAGCTTCCGGGGTCTCTGGAAACACCATATATTTT	CASSVASGVSGNTIYF	.	TRBJ1-3	.	16	TRBV9
TGTGCCAGCAGCTTAGCGGAGGGCTACGAGCAGTACTTC	CASSLAEGYEQYF	.	TRBJ2-7	.	13	TRBV7-6
TGTGCCAGCAGCTTGGAGGGGACAGCCGTGGGGCCCCTCCACTTT	CASSLEGTAVGPLHF	.	TRBJ1-6	TRBD1	15	TRBV5-8
TGTGCCAGCAGCGCGCGCGGCAGGGGGCGCGTAGAGACCCAGTACTTC	CASSARGRGRVETQYF	.	TRBJ2-5	TRBD1	16	TRBV5-4